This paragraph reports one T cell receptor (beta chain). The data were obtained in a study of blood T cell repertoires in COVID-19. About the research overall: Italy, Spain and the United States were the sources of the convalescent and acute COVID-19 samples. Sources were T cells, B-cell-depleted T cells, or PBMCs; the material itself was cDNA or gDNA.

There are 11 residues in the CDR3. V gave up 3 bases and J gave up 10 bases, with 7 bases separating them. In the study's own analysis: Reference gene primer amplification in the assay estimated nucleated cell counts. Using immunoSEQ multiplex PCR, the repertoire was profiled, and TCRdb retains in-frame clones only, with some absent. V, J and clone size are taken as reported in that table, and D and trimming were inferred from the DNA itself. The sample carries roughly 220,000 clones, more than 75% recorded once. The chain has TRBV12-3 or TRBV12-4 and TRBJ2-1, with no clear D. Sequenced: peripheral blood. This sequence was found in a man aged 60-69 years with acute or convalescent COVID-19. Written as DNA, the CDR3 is TGTGCCAGCAGTTTTGGGCCGGAGCAGTTCTTC. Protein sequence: CASSFGPEQFF.